This T cell receptor beta chain stems from a study of blood T cell repertoires in COVID-19. This CDR3 has 16 residues. Germline CDR1 and CDR2: SGHNT and YYREEE (reference sequence). After removal of 1 base from V and 2 bases from J, the junction contained 4 bases not matched to a gene. Here immunoSEQ multiplex PCR was the method, and the copy in TCRdb shows in-frame clones only, minus some. This sample carries under 300,000 clones, around 90% of them seen once, and the ten largest clones take 1.7%. This clone has only one observation. Residents of about two dozen US areas, aged about 18 to 89 years, made up the participants.

Material: PBMCs or T cells enriched from blood (not recorded which). The V gene is TRBV5-4, the J gene TRBJ2-1; 9 nucleotides agree with TRBD2. The TCR sequence derives from a middle-aged woman who had recovered from COVID-19. DNA of the CDR3: TGTGCCAGCAGCTTGTCGGGCGGGAGGGCCTACAATGAGCAGTTCTTC. Translation gives CASSLSGGRAYNEQFF.